Listed below are T cell receptor beta chains from one sample, sequenced in a study of blood T cell repertoires in COVID-19. Produced via immunoSEQ multiplex PCR; TCRdb's table is partial and in-frame only. The top ten clones hold under 7% of a sample with around 160,000 clones, roughly 84% of them seen once. Sequencing was done on a sample of PBMCs or T cells enriched from blood (not recorded which). These receptors all stem from a woman between 45 and 60 years old who had been exposed to COVID-19. The CDR3 runs from the conserved cysteine through the conserved F or W. The D gene is left open where the match is weak. Rows give clone size only sometimes, using once, few, many, or a class for an expanded clone.

cdr3_aa	cdr3_nt	d_call	clone_size	v_call	j_call
CASTLLLSSGNTIYF	TGTGCCAGCACTCTCCTTCTCAGCTCTGGAAACACCATATATTTT	NA	NA	TRBV6-5	TRBJ1-3
CASSPERDSSYEQYF	TGTGCCAGCAGCCCCGAGCGTGATAGCTCCTACGAGCAGTACTTC	NA	NA	TRBV11-2	TRBJ2-7
CSVAQGNSPLHF	TGCAGCGTTGCACAGGGCAATTCACCCCTCCACTTT	NA	NA	TRBV29-1	TRBJ1-6
CATSRDPQPRGEQFF	TGTGCCACCAGCAGAGACCCACAGCCTCGGGGTGAGCAGTTCTTC	NA	NA	TRBV15	TRBJ2-1
CASSLAQASTDTQYF	TGTGCCAGCAGCTTAGCACAGGCCAGCACAGATACGCAGTATTTT	NA	few	TRBV5-5	TRBJ2-3
CASSPVGNRGANYGYTF	TGTGCCAGCAGCCCCGTCGGAAACAGGGGAGCTAACTATGGCTACACCTTC	TRBD1	NA	TRBV7-2	TRBJ1-2
CASSSTGGGRNYGYTF	TGCGCCAGCAGCTCTACAGGGGGCGGACGGAACTATGGCTACACCTTC	TRBD1	NA	TRBV5-1	TRBJ1-2
CASSFLTTNEKLFF	TGTGCCAGCAGCTTTTTAACAACTAATGAAAAACTGTTTTTT	NA	NA	TRBV7-9	TRBJ1-4
CASSVGQGNQPQHF	TGTGCCAGCAGCGTAGGACAGGGGAATCAGCCCCAGCATTTT	TRBD1	NA	TRBV9	TRBJ1-5
CASSLVAGGLEQYF	TGTGCCAGCAGCTTAGTAGCGGGAGGGCTCGAGCAGTACTTC	TRBD2	NA	TRBV7-2	TRBJ2-7
CASSLPGPGGGEKLFF	TGTGCCAGCAGTTTGCCAGGTCCCGGGGGGGGTGAAAAACTGTTTTTT	NA	NA	TRBV28	TRBJ1-4
CAISPTGYEQYF	TGTGCCATCAGCCCGACAGGCTACGAGCAGTACTTC	NA	NA	TRBV10-3	TRBJ2-7
CASMEGLFTDTQYF	TGTGCCAGCATGGAGGGACTCTTTACAGATACGCAGTATTTT	NA	NA	TRBV3-1/TRBV3-2	TRBJ2-3
CASSLTSGVQETQYF	TGCGCCAGCAGCCTGACTAGCGGTGTACAAGAGACCCAGTACTTC	TRBD2	NA	TRBV5-1	TRBJ2-5
CASSRSGSGGYTF	TGTGCCAGCTCCCGATCGGGGAGTGGAGGCTACACCTTC	NA	NA	TRBV6-4	TRBJ1-2
CASSLRGGDFETQYF	TGTGCCAGCAGCTTACGGGGGGGCGACTTTGAGACCCAGTACTTC	TRBD2	NA	TRBV7-3	TRBJ2-5
CASTKGQGLYNEQFF	TGTGCCAGCACAAAAGGACAGGGCTTGTACAATGAGCAGTTCTTC	TRBD1	NA	TRBV6-5	TRBJ2-1
CASSYIAGGNTGELFF	TGTGCCAGCAGTTACATAGCGGGGGGAAACACCGGGGAGCTGTTTTTT	TRBD2	NA	TRBV6-6	TRBJ2-2
CASSRRSLNTEAFF	TGTGCCAGCAGTAGGCGGAGCCTGAACACTGAAGCTTTCTTT	NA	NA	TRBV6-5	TRBJ1-1
CASSSFGREAFF	TGTGCCAGCAGTTCCTTTGGCCGGGAGGCTTTCTTT	NA	NA	TRBV7-2	TRBJ1-1
CSVEGLAGGDYEQYF	TGCAGCGTTGAAGGGCTAGCGGGAGGAGACTACGAGCAGTACTTC	TRBD2	NA	TRBV29-1	TRBJ2-7
CASSLGPAGGGGQPQHF	TGTGCCAGCAGCTTAGGTCCGGCAGGGGGAGGAGGTCAGCCCCAGCATTTT	TRBD1	once	TRBV11-3	TRBJ1-5
CASSLADRYFEQFF	TGTGCCAGCAGCTTAGCGGACAGATACTTTGAGCAGTTCTTC	NA	NA	TRBV7-9	TRBJ2-1